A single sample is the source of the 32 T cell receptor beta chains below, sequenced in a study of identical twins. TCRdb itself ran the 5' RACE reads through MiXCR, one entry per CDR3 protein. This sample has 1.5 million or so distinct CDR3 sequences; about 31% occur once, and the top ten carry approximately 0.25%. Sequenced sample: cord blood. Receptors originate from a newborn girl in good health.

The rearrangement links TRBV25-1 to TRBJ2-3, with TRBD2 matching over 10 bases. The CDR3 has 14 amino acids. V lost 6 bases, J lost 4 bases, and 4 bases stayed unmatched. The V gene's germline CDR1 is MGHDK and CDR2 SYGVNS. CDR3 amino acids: CASRKRGGPDTQYF. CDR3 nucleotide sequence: TGTGCCAGCAGGAAGCGGGGGGGCCCAGATACGCAGTATTTT.

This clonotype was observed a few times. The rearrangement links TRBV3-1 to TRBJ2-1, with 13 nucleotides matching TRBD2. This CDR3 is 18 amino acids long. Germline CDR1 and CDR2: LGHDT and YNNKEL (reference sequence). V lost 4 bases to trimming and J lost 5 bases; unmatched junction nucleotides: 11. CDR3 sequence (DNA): TGTGCCAGCAGCCCTGACCTCCTACTAGCGGGAGGGAACAATGAGCAGTTCTTC. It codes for CASSPDLLLAGGNNEQFF.

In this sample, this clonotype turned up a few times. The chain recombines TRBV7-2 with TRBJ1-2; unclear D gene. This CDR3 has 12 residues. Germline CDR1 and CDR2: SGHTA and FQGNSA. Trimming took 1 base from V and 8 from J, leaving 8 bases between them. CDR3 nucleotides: TGTGCCAGCAGCTTAGGCAGATCCGGCTACACCTTC. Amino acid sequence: CASSLGRSGYTF. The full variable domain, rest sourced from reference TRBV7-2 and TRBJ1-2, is GAGVSQSPSNKVTEKGKDVELRCDPISGHTALYWYRQSLGQGLEFLIYFQGNSAPDKSGLPSDRFSAERTGGSVSTLTIQRTQQEDSAVYLCASSLGRSGYTFGSGTRLTVV.

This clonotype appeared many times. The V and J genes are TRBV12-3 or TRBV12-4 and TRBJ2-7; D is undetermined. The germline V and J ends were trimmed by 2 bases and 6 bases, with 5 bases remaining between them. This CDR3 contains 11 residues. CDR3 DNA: TGTGCCAGCAGTTTAAGGGTCGAGCAGTACTTC. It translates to CASSLRVEQYF.

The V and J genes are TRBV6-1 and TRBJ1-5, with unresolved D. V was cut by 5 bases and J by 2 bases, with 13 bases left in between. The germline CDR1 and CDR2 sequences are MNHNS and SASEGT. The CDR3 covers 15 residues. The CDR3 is CASSWVRTGNQPQHF. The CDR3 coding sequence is TGTGCCAGCAGTTGGGTTCGGACGGGCAATCAGCCCCAGCATTTT.

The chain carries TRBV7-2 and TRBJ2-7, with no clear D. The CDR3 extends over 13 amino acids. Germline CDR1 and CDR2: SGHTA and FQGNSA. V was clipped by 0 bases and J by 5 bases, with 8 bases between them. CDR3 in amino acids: CASSLATSNEQYF. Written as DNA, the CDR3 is TGTGCCAGCAGCTTAGCAACAAGTAACGAGCAGTACTTC.

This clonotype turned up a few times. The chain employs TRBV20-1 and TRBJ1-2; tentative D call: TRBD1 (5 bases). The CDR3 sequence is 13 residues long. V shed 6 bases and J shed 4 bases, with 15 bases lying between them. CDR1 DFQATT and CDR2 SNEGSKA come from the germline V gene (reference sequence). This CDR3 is CSALRWDSYGYTF. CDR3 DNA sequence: TGCAGTGCCCTGAGGTGGGACTCCTATGGCTACACCTTC.

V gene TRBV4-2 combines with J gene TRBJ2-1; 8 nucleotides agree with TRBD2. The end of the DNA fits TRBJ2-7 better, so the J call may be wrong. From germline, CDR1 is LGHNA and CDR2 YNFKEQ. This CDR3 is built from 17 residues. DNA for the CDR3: TGTGCCAGCAGCCAAGCGAAACTAGCGGTCTCCTACAATGAGCAGTACTTC. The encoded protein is CASSQAKLAVSYNEQYF.

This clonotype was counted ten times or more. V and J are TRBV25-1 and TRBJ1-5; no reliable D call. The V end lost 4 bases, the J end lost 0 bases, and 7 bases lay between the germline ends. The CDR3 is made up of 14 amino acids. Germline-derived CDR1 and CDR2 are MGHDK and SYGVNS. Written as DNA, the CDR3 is TGTGCCAGCAGTGGGACGGTTAGCAATCAGCCCCAGCATTTT. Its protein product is CASSGTVSNQPQHF.

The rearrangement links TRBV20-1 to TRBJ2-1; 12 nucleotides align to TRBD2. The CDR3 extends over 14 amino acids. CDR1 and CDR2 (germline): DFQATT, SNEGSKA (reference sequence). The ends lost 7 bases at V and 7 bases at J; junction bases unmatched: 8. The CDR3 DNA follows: TGCAGTGGGGAAAGGACTAGCGGGACAAATGAGCAGTTCTTC. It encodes CSGERTSGTNEQFF.

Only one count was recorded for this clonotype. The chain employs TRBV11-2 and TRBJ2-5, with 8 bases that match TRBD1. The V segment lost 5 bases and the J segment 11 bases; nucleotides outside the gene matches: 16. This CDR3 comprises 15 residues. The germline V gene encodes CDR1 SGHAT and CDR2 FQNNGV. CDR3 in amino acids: CASSPRQGFSYGQYF. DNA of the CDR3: TGTGCCAGCAGCCCGCGACAGGGGTTCTCCTACGGGCAGTACTTC.

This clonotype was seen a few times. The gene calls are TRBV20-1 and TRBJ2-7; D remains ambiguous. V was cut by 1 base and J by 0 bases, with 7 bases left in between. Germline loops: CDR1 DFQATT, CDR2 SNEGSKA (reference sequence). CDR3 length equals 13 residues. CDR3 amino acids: CSARAVRSYEQYF. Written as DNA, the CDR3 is TGCAGTGCTAGAGCAGTTCGCTCCTACGAGCAGTACTTC.

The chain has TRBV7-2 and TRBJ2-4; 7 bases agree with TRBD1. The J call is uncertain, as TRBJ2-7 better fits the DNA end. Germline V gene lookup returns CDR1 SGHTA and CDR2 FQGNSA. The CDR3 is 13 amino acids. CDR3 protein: CASATGTAYEQYF. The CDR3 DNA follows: TGTGCCAGCGCAACCGGGACAGCCTACGAGCAGTACTTC.

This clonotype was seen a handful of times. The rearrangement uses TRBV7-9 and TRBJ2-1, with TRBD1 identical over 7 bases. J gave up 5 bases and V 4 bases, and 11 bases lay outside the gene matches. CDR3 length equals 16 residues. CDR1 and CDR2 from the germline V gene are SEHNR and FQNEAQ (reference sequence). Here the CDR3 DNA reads TGTGCCAGCAGCTCAACGAGGGGGCATCTTAACAATGAGCAGTTCTTC. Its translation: CASSSTRGHLNNEQFF. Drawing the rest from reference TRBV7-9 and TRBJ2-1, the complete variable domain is DTGVSQNPRHKITKRGQNVTFRCDPISEHNRLYWYRQTLGQGPEFLTYFQNEAQLEKSRLLSDRFSAERPKGSFSTLEIQRTEQGDSAMYLCASSSTRGHLNNEQFFGPGTRLTVL.

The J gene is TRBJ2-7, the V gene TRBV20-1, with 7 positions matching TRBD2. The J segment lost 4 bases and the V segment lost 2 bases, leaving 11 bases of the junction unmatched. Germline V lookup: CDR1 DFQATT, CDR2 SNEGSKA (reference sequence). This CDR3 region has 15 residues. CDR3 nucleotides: TGCAGTGCTAGAAATCTGGGAGGGAGGGTTTACGAGCAGTACTTC. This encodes CSARNLGGRVYEQYF.

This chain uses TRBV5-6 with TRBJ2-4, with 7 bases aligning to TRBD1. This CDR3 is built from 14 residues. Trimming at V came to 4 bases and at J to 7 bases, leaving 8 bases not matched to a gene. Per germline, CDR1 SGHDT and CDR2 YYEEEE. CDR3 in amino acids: CASSQKGAGNIQYF. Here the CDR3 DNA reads TGTGCCAGCAGCCAGAAGGGGGCAGGGAACATTCAGTACTTC.

CDR3 sequence reads: CSARDDLEFTSNQPQHF. In nucleotides, the CDR3 is TGCAGTGCTAGAGATGATTTGGAGTTTACTAGCAATCAGCCCCAGCATTTT. This chain links TRBV20-1 with TRBJ1-5; D call uncertain. Germline loops: CDR1 DFQATT, CDR2 SNEGSKA (reference sequence). Trimming shortened V by 0 bases and J by 0 bases, and 15 bases separated the two germline ends. This CDR3 comprises 17 residues.

The CDR3: CASSKTSGGATLSYNEQFF. The CDR3, as DNA: TGTGCCAGTAGCAAAACTAGCGGGGGGGCGACGTTATCCTACAATGAGCAGTTCTTC. The chain recombines TRBV19 with TRBJ2-1, with 13 bases aligning to TRBD2. There are 19 residues in the CDR3. Trimming took 6 bases from V and 1 from J; bases not matched to a gene: 12. In germline, CDR1 is LNHDA, CDR2 SQIVND (reference sequence).

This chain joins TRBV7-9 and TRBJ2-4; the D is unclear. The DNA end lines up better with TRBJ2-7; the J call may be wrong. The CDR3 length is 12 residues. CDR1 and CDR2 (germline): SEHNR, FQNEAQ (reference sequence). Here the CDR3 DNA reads TGTGCCAGCCTCTCGGCGACATACGAGCAGTACTTC. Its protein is CASLSATYEQYF.

The CDR3 DNA reads as TGTGCCAGCAGTGACGCGGGTAGGCATCAGCCCCAGCATTTT. As protein: CASSDAGRHQPQHF. The chain couples TRBV2 to TRBJ1-5; no definite D call. In germline, CDR1 is SNHLY, CDR2 FYNNEI. Trimming shortened V by 3 bases and J by 5 bases, and 11 bases separated the two germline ends. The CDR3 loop spans 14 amino acids.

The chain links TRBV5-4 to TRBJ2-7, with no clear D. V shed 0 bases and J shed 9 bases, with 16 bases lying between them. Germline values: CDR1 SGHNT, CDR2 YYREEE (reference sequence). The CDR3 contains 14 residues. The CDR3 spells CASSLDLSSGVQYF. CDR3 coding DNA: TGTGCCAGCAGCTTGGACCTATCCTCGGGCGTGCAGTACTTC.

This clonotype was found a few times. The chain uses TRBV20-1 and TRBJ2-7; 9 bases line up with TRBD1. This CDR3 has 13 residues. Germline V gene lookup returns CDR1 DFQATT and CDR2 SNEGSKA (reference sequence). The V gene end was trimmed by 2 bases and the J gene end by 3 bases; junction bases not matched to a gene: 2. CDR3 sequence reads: CSARRTGVYEQYF. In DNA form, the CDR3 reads TGCAGTGCTAGAAGGACAGGGGTCTACGAGCAGTACTTC.

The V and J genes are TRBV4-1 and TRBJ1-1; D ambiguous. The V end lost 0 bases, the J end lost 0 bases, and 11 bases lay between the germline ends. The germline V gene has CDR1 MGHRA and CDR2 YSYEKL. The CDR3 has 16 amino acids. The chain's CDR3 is CASSQEGGRLNTEAFF. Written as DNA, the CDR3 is TGCGCCAGCAGCCAAGAGGGAGGCCGATTGAACACTGAAGCTTTCTTT.

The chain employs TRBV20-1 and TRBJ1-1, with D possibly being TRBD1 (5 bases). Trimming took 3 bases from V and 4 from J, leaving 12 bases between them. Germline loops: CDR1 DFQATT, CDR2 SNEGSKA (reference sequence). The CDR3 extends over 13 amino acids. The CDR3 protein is CSARYLGGTEAFF. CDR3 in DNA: TGCAGTGCTAGGTATTTGGGGGGCACTGAAGCTTTCTTT.

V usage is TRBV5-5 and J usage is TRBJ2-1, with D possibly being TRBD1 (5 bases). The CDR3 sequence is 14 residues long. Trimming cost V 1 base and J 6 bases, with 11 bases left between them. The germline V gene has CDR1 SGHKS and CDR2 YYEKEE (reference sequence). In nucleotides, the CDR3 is TGTGCCAGCAGCTTGTCCGCAGGGTCCAATGAGCAGTTCTTC. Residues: CASSLSAGSNEQFF.

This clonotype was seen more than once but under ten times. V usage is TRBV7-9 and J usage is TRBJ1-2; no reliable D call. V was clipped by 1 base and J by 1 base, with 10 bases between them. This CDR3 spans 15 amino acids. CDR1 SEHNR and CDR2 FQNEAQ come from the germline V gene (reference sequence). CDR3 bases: TGTGCCAGCAGCTTAGGAACGAGGCTTAACTATGGCTACACCTTC. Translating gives CASSLGTRLNYGYTF.

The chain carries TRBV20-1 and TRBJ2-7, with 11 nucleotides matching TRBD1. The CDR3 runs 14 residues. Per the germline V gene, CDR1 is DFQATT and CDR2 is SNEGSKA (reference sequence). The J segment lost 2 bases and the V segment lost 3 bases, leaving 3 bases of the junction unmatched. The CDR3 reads CSASWDRGAYEQYF. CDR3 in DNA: TGCAGTGCTAGTTGGGACAGGGGGGCCTACGAGCAGTACTTC.

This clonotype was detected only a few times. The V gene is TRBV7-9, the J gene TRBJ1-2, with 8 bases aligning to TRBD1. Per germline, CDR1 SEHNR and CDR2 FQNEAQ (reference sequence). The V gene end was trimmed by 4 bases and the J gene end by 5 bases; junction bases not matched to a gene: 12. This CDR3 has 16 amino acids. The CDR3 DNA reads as TGTGCCAGCAGCTCCGGGACAGGAGGCGGAGGGTATGGCTACACCTTC. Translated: CASSSGTGGGGYGYTF.

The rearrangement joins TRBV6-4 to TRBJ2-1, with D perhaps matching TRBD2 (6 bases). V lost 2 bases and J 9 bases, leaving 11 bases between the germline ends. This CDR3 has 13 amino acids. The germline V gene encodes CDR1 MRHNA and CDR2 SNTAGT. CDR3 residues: CASSDGGLFEQFF. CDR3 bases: TGTGCCAGCAGTGACGGAGGGCTTTTTGAGCAGTTCTTC.

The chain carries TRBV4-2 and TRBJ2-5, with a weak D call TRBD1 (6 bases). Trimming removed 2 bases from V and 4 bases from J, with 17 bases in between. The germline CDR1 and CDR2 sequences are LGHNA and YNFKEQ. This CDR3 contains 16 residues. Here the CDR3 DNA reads TGTGCCAGCAGCCAAAACAGGGTGAGGGGACGAGAGACCCAGTACTTC. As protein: CASSQNRVRGRETQYF.

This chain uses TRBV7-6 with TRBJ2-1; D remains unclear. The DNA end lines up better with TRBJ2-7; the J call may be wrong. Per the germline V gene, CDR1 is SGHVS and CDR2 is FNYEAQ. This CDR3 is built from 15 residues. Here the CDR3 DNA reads TGTGCCAGCAGTTTTCGCAGGAGCTCCTACAATGAGCAGTACTTC. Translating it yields CASSFRRSSYNEQYF.

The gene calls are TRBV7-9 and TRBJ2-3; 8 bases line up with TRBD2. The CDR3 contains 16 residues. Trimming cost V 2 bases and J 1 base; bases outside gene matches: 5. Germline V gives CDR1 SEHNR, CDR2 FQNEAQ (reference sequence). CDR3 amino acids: CASSLSSGLGTDTQYF. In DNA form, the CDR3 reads TGTGCCAGCAGCTTATCTAGCGGGTTAGGCACAGATACGCAGTATTTT.